One T cell receptor beta chain is described in this entry. Its cognate antigen is unknown. The study ran its PCR with 60 Vbeta and 13 Jbeta primers. Method: immunoSEQ multiplex PCR; TCRdb's copy keeps in-frame clones and lacks some. The sample holds around 94,000 clones, approximately 82% seen once. Germline trimming cut 4 bases from V and 3 bases from J; bases unmatched to any gene: 9. The CDR3 covers 15 residues. In germline, CDR1 is MGHDK, CDR2 SYGVNS. The data originate from a study of cytomegalovirus exposure and HLA in healthy donors. General observations from the study: The authors enumerated 150 to 200 TCR beta chains as linked to cytomegalovirus.

This chain uses TRBV25-1 with TRBJ2-7; 7 bases are shared with TRBD1. The sample comprised PBMCs. The TCR sequence derives from a man aged 35-49 years in good health and CMV-seronegative. In DNA form, the CDR3 reads TGTGCCAGCAGTGCTGGGACAGACCCCCTCTACGAGCAGTACTTC. Its translation: CASSAGTDPLYEQYF.